This is a list of T cell receptor beta chains from one sample in a study of lymphopenia after photon versus proton radiotherapy. The method was immunoSEQ multiplex PCR; TCRdb's version includes in-frame clones alone and lacks a portion of them. The top ten hold about 2% of the sample, which has about 45,000 clones, about 85% seen once. Material: peripheral blood, obtained from a patient treated with photon-based radiotherapy. These receptor sequences come from a middle-aged man with gastric cancer. CDR3s include the opening cysteine and the closing phenylalanine or tryptophan. Fields, in order: clone size, D gene, J gene, V gene, CDR3 DNA, CDR3 protein. The D gene is left open where the match is weak. Only part of the rows carry a size: once, few, many, or a class if the clone is expanded.

clone_size: -
d_call: -
j_call: TRBJ1-5
v_call: TRBV2
cdr3_nt: TGTGCCAGCAGTGGCCAGAGCAATCAGCCCCAGCATTTT
cdr3_aa: CASSGQSNQPQHF

clone_size: -
d_call: -
j_call: TRBJ2-6
v_call: TRBV10-3
cdr3_nt: TGTGCCACGCGGGCCTCTCTCGGGGACGGGGCCAACGTCCTGACTTTC
cdr3_aa: CATRASLGDGANVLTF

clone_size: -
d_call: TRBD1
j_call: TRBJ1-2
v_call: TRBV5-4
cdr3_nt: TGTGCCAGCAGCAAGACAGGGGACTATGGCTACACCTTC
cdr3_aa: CASSKTGDYGYTF

clone_size: once
d_call: -
j_call: TRBJ2-1
v_call: TRBV9
cdr3_nt: TGTGCCAGCAGCGTAGACGGCATGCGGGAGCAGTTCTTC
cdr3_aa: CASSVDGMREQFF

clone_size: -
d_call: TRBD1
j_call: TRBJ2-7
v_call: TRBV5-4
cdr3_nt: TGTGCCAGCAGCTCCAACGTGGACAGGAACTCCTACGAGCAGTACTTC
cdr3_aa: CASSSNVDRNSYEQYF

clone_size: few
d_call: TRBD2
j_call: TRBJ2-1
v_call: TRBV25-1
cdr3_nt: TGTGCCAGCAGTGGGATGACTAGCAGCTACTCCTACAATGAGCAGTTCTTC
cdr3_aa: CASSGMTSSYSYNEQFF

clone_size: -
d_call: -
j_call: TRBJ2-3
v_call: TRBV30
cdr3_nt: TGTGCCTGGAACCACGGGACAGATACGCAGTATTTT
cdr3_aa: CAWNHGTDTQYF

clone_size: -
d_call: TRBD2
j_call: TRBJ2-1
v_call: TRBV7-6
cdr3_nt: TGTGCCAGCAGGCGGACTAGCGGGGTGGATGAGCAGTTCTTC
cdr3_aa: CASRRTSGVDEQFF

clone_size: -
d_call: TRBD1
j_call: TRBJ2-5
v_call: TRBV19
cdr3_nt: TGTGCCAGTAGTCTGGGACAGGGCGGAGAGACCCAGTACTTC
cdr3_aa: CASSLGQGGETQYF

clone_size: -
d_call: TRBD1
j_call: TRBJ1-1
v_call: TRBV5-6
cdr3_nt: TGTGCCAGCAGCTCCGACACAGGGGGTAACACTGAAGCTTTCTTT
cdr3_aa: CASSSDTGGNTEAFF

clone_size: once
d_call: -
j_call: TRBJ1-1
v_call: TRBV6-5
cdr3_nt: TGTGCCAGCAGCAGACAGACTGAAGCTTTCTTT
cdr3_aa: CASSRQTEAFF

clone_size: -
d_call: -
j_call: TRBJ1-3
v_call: TRBV19
cdr3_nt: TGTGCCAGTAGCGGACAGCAAAGCTCTGGAAACACCATATATTTT
cdr3_aa: CASSGQQSSGNTIYF

clone_size: -
d_call: -
j_call: TRBJ2-3
v_call: TRBV14
cdr3_nt: TGTGCCAGCAGCCAAAACCCCACGGGGGATACGCAGTATTTT
cdr3_aa: CASSQNPTGDTQYF

clone_size: -
d_call: -
j_call: TRBJ2-2
v_call: TRBV4-1
cdr3_nt: TGCGCCACTGGGGACACGAACACCGGGGAGCTGTTTTTT
cdr3_aa: CATGDTNTGELFF

clone_size: -
d_call: -
j_call: TRBJ1-6
v_call: TRBV25-1
cdr3_nt: TGTGCCAGCAGTGAGGGTGCCTATAATTCACCCCTCCACTTT
cdr3_aa: CASSEGAYNSPLHF

clone_size: -
d_call: -
j_call: TRBJ2-7
v_call: TRBV6-1
cdr3_nt: TGTGCCAGCAGTGAAGGATATCGGTCCTACTTC
cdr3_aa: CASSEGYRSYF

clone_size: -
d_call: TRBD1
j_call: TRBJ2-1
v_call: TRBV29-1
cdr3_nt: TGCAGCGTTGAGCAGGGGGCCTATTCCTACAATGAGCAGTTCTTC
cdr3_aa: CSVEQGAYSYNEQFF

clone_size: -
d_call: -
j_call: TRBJ2-1
v_call: TRBV10-3
cdr3_nt: TGTGCCATCGGAGGGGGGAATGAGCAGTTCTTC
cdr3_aa: CAIGGGNEQFF

clone_size: -
d_call: TRBD2
j_call: TRBJ2-1
v_call: TRBV5-6
cdr3_nt: TGTGCCAGCAGCCTATCTCGTCCTAGCGGGGGAGTGAATGAGCAGTTCTTC
cdr3_aa: CASSLSRPSGGVNEQFF

clone_size: -
d_call: -
j_call: TRBJ2-1
v_call: TRBV7-9
cdr3_nt: TGTGCCAGCAGCCGCCTCGCCTACAATGAGCAGTTCTTC
cdr3_aa: CASSRLAYNEQFF

clone_size: -
d_call: TRBD1
j_call: TRBJ1-5
v_call: TRBV30
cdr3_nt: TGTGCCTGGAGTGTAGGGACAGAATATCAGCCCCAGCATTTT
cdr3_aa: CAWSVGTEYQPQHF

clone_size: few
d_call: -
j_call: TRBJ2-1
v_call: TRBV4-2
cdr3_nt: TGTGCCAGCAGCCAAGTCAAGGGGGTGGGTGAGCAGTTCTTC
cdr3_aa: CASSQVKGVGEQFF

clone_size: -
d_call: -
j_call: TRBJ1-3
v_call: TRBV4-2
cdr3_nt: TGTGCCAGCAGCCAAGGTTGGGAAACTGGAAACACCATATATTTT
cdr3_aa: CASSQGWETGNTIYF

clone_size: -
d_call: -
j_call: TRBJ1-6
v_call: TRBV27
cdr3_nt: TGTGCCAGCAGTTTCCGGGCCCCCCAAGGACCCCTCCACTTT
cdr3_aa: CASSFRAPQGPLHF

clone_size: -
d_call: -
j_call: TRBJ2-6
v_call: TRBV4-2
cdr3_nt: TGTGCCAGCAGCCAAGGGGAGTCGGGGGCCAACGTCCTGACTTTC
cdr3_aa: CASSQGESGANVLTF

clone_size: -
d_call: -
j_call: TRBJ2-5
v_call: TRBV30
cdr3_nt: TGTGCCTGGAGTCGGGGAGACAGCCAAGAGACCCAGTACTTC
cdr3_aa: CAWSRGDSQETQYF

clone_size: -
d_call: -
j_call: TRBJ2-7
v_call: TRBV11-1
cdr3_nt: TGTGCCAGCAGCCCCTCGGGGAATAGAAACGAGCAGTACTTC
cdr3_aa: CASSPSGNRNEQYF

clone_size: -
d_call: TRBD1
j_call: TRBJ2-7
v_call: TRBV5-4
cdr3_nt: TGTGCCAGCAGCCTTCCCGGACAGGGCACCTACGAGCAGTACTTC
cdr3_aa: CASSLPGQGTYEQYF

clone_size: -
d_call: -
j_call: TRBJ1-6
v_call: TRBV7-2
cdr3_nt: TGTGCCAGCAGCTTAGGCCTCAGCTCCTATAATTCACCCCTCCACTTT
cdr3_aa: CASSLGLSSYNSPLHF

clone_size: -
d_call: TRBD2
j_call: TRBJ2-3
v_call: TRBV5-5
cdr3_nt: TGTGCCAGCAGCTTCGGGACTAGCGGGCGTCGCACAGATACGCAGTATTTT
cdr3_aa: CASSFGTSGRRTDTQYF

clone_size: -
d_call: -
j_call: TRBJ2-2
v_call: TRBV4-1
cdr3_nt: TGCGCCAGCAGCCTAAACACCGGGGAGCTGTTTTTT
cdr3_aa: CASSLNTGELFF

clone_size: -
d_call: -
j_call: TRBJ2-1
v_call: TRBV5-1
cdr3_nt: TGCGCCAGCAGCCCTTACAGGGGGGAGGGACACAATGAGCAGTTCTTC
cdr3_aa: CASSPYRGEGHNEQFF

clone_size: once
d_call: TRBD1
j_call: TRBJ1-5
v_call: TRBV2
cdr3_nt: TGTGCCAGCAGTGAAAGTTACGGACAGGGTTATTATAGCAATCAGCCCCAGCATTTT
cdr3_aa: CASSESYGQGYYSNQPQHF

clone_size: few
d_call: TRBD1
j_call: TRBJ2-5
v_call: TRBV12-5
cdr3_nt: TGTGCTAGTGGCAAGGACAGGTCTTACCAAGAGACCCAGTACTTC
cdr3_aa: CASGKDRSYQETQYF

clone_size: few
d_call: TRBD1
j_call: TRBJ1-6
v_call: TRBV4-3
cdr3_nt: TGCGCCAGCACCCAGGAGGGGGCGAATTCACCCCTCCACTTT
cdr3_aa: CASTQEGANSPLHF

clone_size: -
d_call: TRBD1
j_call: TRBJ2-2
v_call: TRBV11-2
cdr3_nt: TGTGCCAGCAGCACCAGAACAGGGGGCCATACCTCGAACACCGGGGAGCTGTTTTTT
cdr3_aa: CASSTRTGGHTSNTGELFF

clone_size: -
d_call: -
j_call: TRBJ1-5
v_call: TRBV30
cdr3_nt: TGTGCCTGGACTAGGGAGGGAGGGCAGGGGATTAATCAGCCCCAGCATTTT
cdr3_aa: CAWTREGGQGINQPQHF

clone_size: -
d_call: TRBD1
j_call: TRBJ2-7
v_call: TRBV5-1
cdr3_nt: TGCGCCAGCTCACCGACAGGGGGCAGGTACGAGCAGTACTTC
cdr3_aa: CASSPTGGRYEQYF

clone_size: -
d_call: -
j_call: TRBJ1-1
v_call: TRBV16
cdr3_nt: TGTGCCAGCAGCCAATCGTGGGGGAGGGATGCTGAAGCTTTCTTT
cdr3_aa: CASSQSWGRDAEAFF

clone_size: few
d_call: -
j_call: TRBJ1-1
v_call: TRBV7-3
cdr3_nt: TGTGCCAGCAGCTACACAGGGAACACTGAAGCTTTCTTT
cdr3_aa: CASSYTGNTEAFF

clone_size: -
d_call: TRBD2
j_call: TRBJ2-7
v_call: TRBV11-3
cdr3_nt: TGTGCCAGCAGCCCCAGCGGGACGGTCTACGAGCAGTACTTC
cdr3_aa: CASSPSGTVYEQYF

clone_size: once
d_call: TRBD2
j_call: TRBJ2-1
v_call: TRBV4-2
cdr3_nt: TGTGCCAGCAGCGCCCCCGGGACTAGCGGGGGATACAATGAGCAGTTCTTC
cdr3_aa: CASSAPGTSGGYNEQFF

clone_size: -
d_call: -
j_call: TRBJ1-5
v_call: TRBV9
cdr3_nt: TGTGCCAGCAGCGTAGGGGGGGAGGGCGGTCAGCCCCAGCATTTT
cdr3_aa: CASSVGGEGGQPQHF

clone_size: few
d_call: -
j_call: TRBJ2-7
v_call: TRBV7-8
cdr3_nt: TGTGCCAGCAGCTTTCCTGGACTCAAAGCCTACGAGCAGTACTTC
cdr3_aa: CASSFPGLKAYEQYF

clone_size: -
d_call: -
j_call: TRBJ1-5
v_call: TRBV2
cdr3_nt: TGTGCCAGCACAGGGGATGGCAATCAGCCCCAGCATTTT
cdr3_aa: CASTGDGNQPQHF

clone_size: -
d_call: -
j_call: TRBJ1-5
v_call: TRBV10-3
cdr3_nt: TGTGCCATCAGTGAGTCGTTGAGAAGCAATCAGCCCCAGCATTTT
cdr3_aa: CAISESLRSNQPQHF

clone_size: once
d_call: -
j_call: TRBJ1-2
v_call: TRBV14
cdr3_nt: TGTGCCAGCAGCCAAGCGGACAACTATGGCTACACCTTC
cdr3_aa: CASSQADNYGYTF

clone_size: -
d_call: TRBD1
j_call: TRBJ1-2
v_call: TRBV4-1
cdr3_nt: TGCGCCAGCACCCGAGCCGGGACAGGGTTTGGCTACACCTTC
cdr3_aa: CASTRAGTGFGYTF

clone_size: -
d_call: -
j_call: TRBJ1-1
v_call: TRBV5-1
cdr3_nt: TGCGCCAGCAGCTTGGGGTACAGGGTTGGGGACACTGAAGCTTTCTTT
cdr3_aa: CASSLGYRVGDTEAFF

clone_size: -
d_call: -
j_call: TRBJ1-5
v_call: TRBV7-9
cdr3_nt: TGTGCCAGCAGCTTTTCAGTCGGGGGCCAGGGCAATCAGCCCCAGCATTTT
cdr3_aa: CASSFSVGGQGNQPQHF

clone_size: -
d_call: -
j_call: TRBJ2-2
v_call: TRBV19
cdr3_nt: TGTGCCAGTAGTATGGGACAAACCACCGGGGAGCTGTTTTTT
cdr3_aa: CASSMGQTTGELFF

clone_size: few
d_call: -
j_call: TRBJ1-1
v_call: TRBV10-3
cdr3_nt: TGTGCCATCAGTGTACCCCCTCCTGCCGAAGCTTTCTTT
cdr3_aa: CAISVPPPAEAFF

clone_size: -
d_call: TRBD1
j_call: TRBJ2-7
v_call: TRBV27
cdr3_nt: TGTGCCAGCAGTTTATTCGGGGACAGATCCTACGAGCAGTACTTC
cdr3_aa: CASSLFGDRSYEQYF

clone_size: -
d_call: -
j_call: TRBJ1-4
v_call: TRBV5-6
cdr3_nt: TGTGCCAGCAGCTTGATGGGGGCTAATGAAAAACTGTTTTTT
cdr3_aa: CASSLMGANEKLFF